This TCR beta chain was recovered during a study of cytomegalovirus exposure and HLA in healthy donors. Study-level points and caveats: Reportedly, a later analysis found an Asian-associated ancestry cluster had fewer N-insertions than the roughly 700-donor mean. While the bulk of TCR sequences proved rare, some public TCRs turned up in many donors. Earlier analysis yielded a pattern in which most TCR beta V segments were productive about 90% or about 30% of the time. Information on immune exposure was restricted to one variable (CMV serostatus).

The PCR was carried out with 60 Vbeta primers and 13 Jbeta primers. Data came from immunoSEQ multiplex PCR; TCRdb stores just in-frame clones and leaves some out. Among a few hundred thousand clones listed, over 75% were seen once. This clone came up a few times. Its antigen is as yet unknown. With 1 base removed from V and 0 bases from J, the gap between germline ends came to 13 bases. The CDR3 is 18 residues long. From germline, CDR1 is LGHNA and CDR2 YSLEER. The chain combines TRBV4-3 with TRBJ2-6; weak D call: TRBD2 (6 bases). Sequencing was carried out using PBMCs. The TCR comes from a woman aged 50 to 60 in good health and CMV-seropositive. CDR3 amino acids: CASSQVDEGLSGANVLTF. The CDR3 bases are TGCGCCAGCAGCCAAGTGGACGAGGGACTCTCTGGGGCCAACGTCCTGACTTTC.